The 14 T cell receptor beta chains in this list originate from one sample, sequenced in a study of Ad26.COV2.S vaccination and SARS-CoV-2 variants. The treatment denotes: around 19 received Ad26.COV2.S at low or high dose, single or two shots; 5 received placebo; per-sample allocation not given. Samples analyzed were those drawn on day 63 after the first vaccine or placebo injection. Assay: immunoSEQ multiplex PCR; the TCRdb copy retains only in-frame clones and omits some. The data contain 200,000 to 300,000 clones, roughly 90% of them singletons. The specimen was peripheral blood, collected in a trial of Ad26.COV2.S vaccine versus placebo. All receptors derive from a person aged 18-65 years who received the Ad26.COV2.S COVID-19 vaccine or a placebo.

The chain carries TRBV2 and TRBJ2-1; D gene unclear. Germline CDR1 SNHLY, CDR2 FYNNEI. V lost 8 bases and J lost 2, with 16 bases in between. CDR3 length: 15 amino acids. As DNA, the CDR3 is TGTGCCAGCCTTTTAGGCGGTTTTACCTACAATGAGCAGTTCTTC. Translation: CASLLGGFTYNEQFF.

The gene calls are TRBV4-2 and TRBJ2-7, with D possibly being TRBD1 or TRBD2 (5 bases each). Germline V gives CDR1 LGHNA, CDR2 YNFKEQ. Between the trimmed V and J ends, which lost 1 base and 1 base, there was a span of 20 bases. CDR3 length equals 18 residues. The CDR3 DNA follows: TGTGCCAGCAGCCAAGGGGGAGACTTCAGGGCGACTTCCTACGAGCAGTACTTC. This encodes CASSQGGDFRATSYEQYF.

Concerning this clone itself: A junction end diverges from the germline sequence, so it may reflect a read error. The chain joins TRBV12-3 or TRBV12-4 to TRBJ1-3; D remains unclear. This CDR3 contains 9 residues. CDR3 sequence reads: CASSLLEKF. CDR3 DNA: TGTGCCAGCAGTTTATTGGAAAAATTT.

The rearrangement uses TRBV7-3 and TRBJ2-1; D could derive from TRBD1 or TRBD2 (6 bases each). The V and J ends lost 5 bases and 4 bases respectively, with 15 bases between them. The CDR3 length is 15 residues. Per the germline V gene, CDR1 is SGHTA and CDR2 is FQGTGA. The CDR3 loop is CASSQGRGPYNEQFF. CDR3 sequence (DNA): TGTGCCAGCAGCCAAGGACGGGGGCCATACAATGAGCAGTTCTTC.

This clone occurred once. V usage is TRBV11-2 and J usage is TRBJ2-7; TRBD2 matches 7 bases. Trimming cost V 3 bases and J 4 bases; bases outside gene matches: 6. This CDR3 is 14 amino acids long. From germline, CDR1 is SGHAT and CDR2 FQNNGV. In nucleotides, the CDR3 is TGTGCCAGCAGCTTGGTGGTGGGGGGGTACGAGCAGTACTTC. Amino acids: CASSLVVGGYEQYF.

This clone was counted ten times or more. V is TRBV6-1 and J is TRBJ1-2; possibly TRBD1 for D (5 bases). V lost 4 bases, J lost 4 bases, and 19 bases lay in between. This CDR3 has 16 residues. Germline lookup yields CDR1 MNHNS and CDR2 SASEGT. The CDR3 DNA is TGTGCCAGCAGTGTAGGGGAGGGCGGAGGAGGCTATGGCTACACCTTC. It codes for CASSVGEGGGGYGYTF.

In DNA form, the CDR3 reads TGTGCCAGCTCCGCCGAGAATGAGCAGTTCTTC. Its protein product is CASSAENEQFF. The gene calls are TRBV18 and TRBJ2-1; D uncertain. Trimming removed 6 bases from V and 7 bases from J, with 7 bases in between. The germline V gene has CDR1 KGHSH and CDR2 LQKENI. This CDR3 has 11 amino acids.

This sequence joins TRBV7-2 and TRBJ2-1; the D gene is possibly TRBD2 (5 bases). From germline, CDR1 is SGHTA and CDR2 FQGNSA. V was pared by 4 bases and J by 7 bases, with 17 bases between. The CDR3 contains 15 residues. In nucleotides, the CDR3 is TGTGCCAGCAGCTCAGGACTTGGGGTTGGGAATGAGCAGTTCTTC. Protein sequence: CASSSGLGVGNEQFF. The entire variable domain, with the rest obtained from reference TRBV7-2 and TRBJ2-1, is as follows: GAGVSQSPSNKVTEKGKDVELRCDPISGHTALYWYRQSLGQGLEFLIYFQGNSAPDKSGLPSDRFSAERTGGSVSTLTIQRTQQEDSAVYLCASSSGLGVGNEQFFGPGTRLTVL.

The chain links TRBV7-2 to TRBJ2-7; 7 nucleotides match TRBD1. The V gene end was trimmed by 1 base and the J gene end by 2 bases; junction bases not matched to a gene: 5. CDR1 SGHTA and CDR2 FQGNSA come from the germline V gene. CDR3 length: 15 residues. The CDR3 is CASSLVETGTYEQYF. Written as DNA, the CDR3 is TGTGCCAGCAGCTTAGTTGAGACAGGGACCTACGAGCAGTACTTC.

This chain connects TRBV7-2 to TRBJ1-3; the D is unclear. V lost 1 base to trimming and J lost 0 bases, with 10 bases between them. The CDR3 consists of 16 residues. From germline, CDR1 is SGHTA and CDR2 FQGNSA. CDR3 sequence reads: CASSLVATISGNTIYF. The CDR3 bases are TGTGCCAGCAGCTTAGTCGCCACTATCTCTGGAAACACCATATATTTT.

V gene TRBV18 combines with J gene TRBJ2-1; D unresolved. This CDR3 has 12 amino acids. Deletions cut 2 bases from V and 7 bases from J, with 6 bases between. Germline CDR1 is KGHSH and CDR2 is LQKENI. CDR3 loop: CASSPLSNEQFF. The DNA for the CDR3 is TGTGCCAGCTCACCATTATCAAATGAGCAGTTCTTC. The full variable domain, rest sourced from reference TRBV18 and TRBJ2-1, is NAGVMQNPRHLVRRRGQEARLRCSPMKGHSHVYWYRQLPEEGLKFMVYLQKENIIDESGMPKERFSAEFPKEGPSILRIQQVVRGDSAAYFCASSPLSNEQFFGPGTRLTVL.

The rearrangement joins TRBV28 to TRBJ1-3; D is possibly TRBD1 (6 bases). CDR3 length: 14 residues. V was trimmed by 5 bases and J by 4 bases, leaving 12 bases between them. Germline V gives CDR1 MDHEN, CDR2 SYDVKM. CDR3 in DNA: TGTGCCAGCAGTCCCGGACAGAGCGGAAACACCATATATTTT. As protein: CASSPGQSGNTIYF.

The chain couples TRBV6-5 to TRBJ1-2, with D possibly matching TRBD1 (5 bases). Trimming removed 5 bases from V and 4 bases from J, with 14 bases in between. This CDR3 comprises 14 residues. The germline V gene encodes CDR1 MNHEY and CDR2 SVGAGI. DNA of the CDR3: TGTGCCAGCAGTCCCCGGGGCGTACTCTATGGCTACACCTTC. It is translated as CASSPRGVLYGYTF.

The chain is built from TRBV15 and TRBJ1-2; the D gene is possibly TRBD1 (5 bases). CDR3 length: 14 residues. Looked up from germline, CDR1 is LNHNV and CDR2 is YYDKDF (reference sequence). V was shortened by 1 base and J by 8 bases, with 14 bases between the two germline ends. The DNA of the CDR3 is TGTGCCACCAGCAGAGCAGGGAACTTGGGCGGCTACACCTTC. It is translated as CATSRAGNLGGYTF.